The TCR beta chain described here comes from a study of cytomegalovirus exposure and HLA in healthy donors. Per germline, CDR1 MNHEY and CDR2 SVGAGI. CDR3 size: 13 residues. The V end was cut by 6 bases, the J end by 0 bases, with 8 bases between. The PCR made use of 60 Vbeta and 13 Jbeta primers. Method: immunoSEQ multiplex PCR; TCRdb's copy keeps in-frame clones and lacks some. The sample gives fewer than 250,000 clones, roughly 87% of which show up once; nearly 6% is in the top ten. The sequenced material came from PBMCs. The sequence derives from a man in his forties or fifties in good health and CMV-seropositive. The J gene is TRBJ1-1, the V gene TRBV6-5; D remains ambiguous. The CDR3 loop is CASRRQMNTEAFF. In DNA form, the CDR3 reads TGTGCCAGCAGAAGACAAATGAACACTGAAGCTTTCTTT.